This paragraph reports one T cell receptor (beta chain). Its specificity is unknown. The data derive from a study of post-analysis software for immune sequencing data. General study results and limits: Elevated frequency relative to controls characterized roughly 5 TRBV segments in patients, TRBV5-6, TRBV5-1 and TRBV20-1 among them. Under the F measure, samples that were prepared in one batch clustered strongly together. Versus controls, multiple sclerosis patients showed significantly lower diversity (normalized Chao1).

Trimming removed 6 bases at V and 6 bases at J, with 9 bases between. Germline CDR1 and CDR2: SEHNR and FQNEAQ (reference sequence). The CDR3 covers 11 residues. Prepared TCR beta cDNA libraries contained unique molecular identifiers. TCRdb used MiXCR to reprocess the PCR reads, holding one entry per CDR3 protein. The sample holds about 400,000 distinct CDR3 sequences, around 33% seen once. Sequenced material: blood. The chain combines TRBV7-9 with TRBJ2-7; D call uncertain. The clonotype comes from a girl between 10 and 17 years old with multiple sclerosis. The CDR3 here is CASSPALEQYF. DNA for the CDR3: TGTGCCAGCAGTCCAGCTCTCGAGCAGTACTTC.